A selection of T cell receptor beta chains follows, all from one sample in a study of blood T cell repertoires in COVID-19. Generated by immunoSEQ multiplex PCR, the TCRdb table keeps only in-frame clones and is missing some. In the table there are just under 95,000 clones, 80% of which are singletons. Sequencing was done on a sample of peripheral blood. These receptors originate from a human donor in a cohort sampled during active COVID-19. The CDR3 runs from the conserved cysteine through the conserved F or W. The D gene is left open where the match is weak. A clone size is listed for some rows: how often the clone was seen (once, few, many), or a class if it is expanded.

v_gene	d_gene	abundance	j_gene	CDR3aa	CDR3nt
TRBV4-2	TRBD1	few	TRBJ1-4	CASSQDPGTGEKLFF	TGTGCCAGCAGCCAAGATCCAGGGACAGGCGAAAAACTGTTTTTT
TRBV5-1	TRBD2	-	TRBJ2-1	CASSLLDRVGTSGYNEQFF	TGCGCCAGCAGCTTGTTAGACAGGGTCGGGACTAGCGGTTACAATGAGCAGTTCTTC
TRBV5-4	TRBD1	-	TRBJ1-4	CASSTLQGATEKLFF	TGTGCCAGCAGCACCTTACAGGGGGCGACTGAAAAACTGTTTTTT
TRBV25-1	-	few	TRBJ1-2	CASSESGGYGYTF	TGTGCCAGCAGTGAATCCGGGGGGTATGGCTACACCTTC
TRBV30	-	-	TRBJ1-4	CAWSSGLKELFF	TGTGCCTGGAGCTCAGGGCTGAAGGAACTGTTTTTT
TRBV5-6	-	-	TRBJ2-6	CASSFSSVSSGANVLTF	TGTGCCAGCAGCTTTTCCAGCGTCTCCTCTGGGGCCAACGTCCTGACTTTC
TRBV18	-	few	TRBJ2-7	CASSLNGRGNSEQYF	TGTGCCAGCTCACTCAACGGCAGGGGAAATTCCGAGCAGTACTTC
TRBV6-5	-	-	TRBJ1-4	CASRLVGGSVEKLFF	TGTGCCAGCAGACTGGTCGGGGGGTCGGTTGAAAAACTGTTTTTT
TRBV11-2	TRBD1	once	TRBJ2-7	CASSLDRFYEQYF	TGTGCCAGCAGTCTGGACAGGTTCTACGAGCAGTACTTC
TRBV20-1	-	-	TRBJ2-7	CSAPWGDEQYF	TGCAGTGCTCCCTGGGGCGACGAGCAGTACTTC
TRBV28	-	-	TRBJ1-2	CASSGGGMDYGYTF	TGTGCCAGCAGTGGGGGGGGCATGGACTATGGCTACACCTTC
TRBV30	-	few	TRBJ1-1	CAWSLRTSTEAFF	TGTGCCTGGAGTCTACGGACTTCTACTGAAGCTTTCTTT
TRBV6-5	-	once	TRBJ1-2	CASSYSSRGNYGYTF	TGTGCCAGCAGTTACTCGTCCCGGGGGAACTATGGCTACACCTTC
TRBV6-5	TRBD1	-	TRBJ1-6	CASRAGGLGALHF	TGTGCCAGCAGAGCAGGGGGACTGGGGGCCCTCCACTTT
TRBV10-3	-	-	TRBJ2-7	CATADNIGGYEQYF	TGTGCCACCGCCGATAACATTGGAGGGTACGAGCAGTACTTC
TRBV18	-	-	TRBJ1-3	CASSPSTGSSGNTIYF	TGTGCCAGCTCACCTTCCACAGGGAGCTCTGGAAACACCATATATTTT
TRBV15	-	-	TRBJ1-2	CATSRDRAGAGFGYTF	TGTGCCACCAGCAGAGATAGAGCGGGGGCAGGGTTTGGCTACACCTTC
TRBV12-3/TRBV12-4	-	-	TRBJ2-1	CASRSKLADEQFF	TGTGCCAGCAGGTCGAAACTAGCTGATGAGCAGTTCTTC
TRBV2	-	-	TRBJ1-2	CASRATAVGGYGYTF	TGTGCCAGCAGGGCGACGGCAGTCGGAGGCTATGGCTACACCTTC
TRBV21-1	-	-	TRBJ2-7	CASANAGSGEQYF	TGTGCCAGCGCTAACGCGGGGAGTGGCGAGCAGTACTTC
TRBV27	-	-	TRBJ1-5	CASSRRGEGNQPQHF	TGTGCCAGCAGCCGCAGGGGAGAGGGCAATCAGCCCCAGCATTTT
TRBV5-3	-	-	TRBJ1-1	CARSPVPGLRNTEAFF	TGTGCCAGAAGCCCCGTCCCGGGACTGAGAAACACTGAAGCTTTCTTT
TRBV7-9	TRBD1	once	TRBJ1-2	CASSRPGQGDYGYTF	TGTGCCAGCAGCCGTCCGGGACAGGGAGACTATGGCTACACCTTC
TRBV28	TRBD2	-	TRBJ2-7	CASRGQTGLAAEQYF	TGTGCCAGCAGGGGTCAGACGGGACTAGCGGCCGAGCAGTACTTC
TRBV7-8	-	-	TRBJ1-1	CASSFPQASTEAFF	TGTGCCAGCAGCTTTCCCCAGGCAAGCACTGAAGCTTTCTTT
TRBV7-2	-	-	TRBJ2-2	CASRDARNTGELFF	TGTGCCAGCAGAGATGCCAGGAACACCGGGGAGCTGTTTTTT
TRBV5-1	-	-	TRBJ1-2	CASSLAAEYGYTF	TGCGCCAGCAGCTTGGCCGCAGAATATGGCTACACCTTC
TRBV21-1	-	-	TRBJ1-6	CASSTMTGNNSPLHF	TGTGCCAGCAGTACTATGACAGGAAATAATTCACCCCTCCACTTT
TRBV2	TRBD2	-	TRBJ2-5	CAITGGYQETQYF	TGTGCCATCACGGGAGGGTACCAAGAGACCCAGTACTTC
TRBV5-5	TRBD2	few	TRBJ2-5	CASSPRRENGAIGQYF	TGTGCCAGCAGCCCTCGGCGGGAGAACGGGGCCATTGGCCAGTACTTC
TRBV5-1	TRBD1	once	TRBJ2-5	CASSWGQGGEETQYF	TGCGCCAGCAGCTGGGGACAGGGTGGGGAAGAGACCCAGTACTTC
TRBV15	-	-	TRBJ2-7	CATSLGGSSYEQYF	TGTGCCACCAGCCTCGGAGGCAGCTCCTACGAGCAGTACTTC
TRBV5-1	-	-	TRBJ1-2	CASSPPYADSNYGYTF	TGCGCCAGCAGCCCTCCTTACGCGGACAGCAACTATGGCTACACCTTC
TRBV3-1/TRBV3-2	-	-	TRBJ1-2	CASSQGEGAAYGYTF	TGTGCCAGCAGCCAAGGGGAAGGGGCGGCCTATGGCTACACCTTC
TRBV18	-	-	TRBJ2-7	CASSKDRTYEQYF	TGTGCCAGCTCAAAGGACAGAACCTACGAGCAGTACTTC
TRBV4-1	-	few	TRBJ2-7	CASSQDRGIEQYF	TGCGCCAGCAGCCAAGATAGAGGAATCGAGCAGTACTTC